Listed here is a single T cell receptor beta chain. Described treatment: over 15 received Ad26.COV2.S at low or high dose, single or two shots; a few received placebo; per-sample allocation not given. Sampling was done on day 63 after the first vaccine or placebo injection. These data come from a study of Ad26.COV2.S vaccination and SARS-CoV-2 variants. Sequenced by immunoSEQ multiplex PCR; TCRdb stores in-frame clones only, minus some. The table includes about 320,000 clones, just under 85% detected once. Between the trimmed V and J ends, which lost 3 bases and 5 bases, there was a span of 20 bases. CDR1 SGDLS and CDR2 YYNGEE come from the germline V gene. There are 17 residues in the CDR3.

The chain uses TRBV9 and TRBJ2-2; D is uncertain. Sequenced here: peripheral blood, sampled in a trial of Ad26.COV2.S vaccine versus placebo. This sequence was found in a person aged 18-65 years who received the Ad26.COV2.S COVID-19 vaccine or a placebo. In DNA form, the CDR3 reads TGTGCCAGCAGCGCAGGAGTATTCGCATTTGGGACCGGGGAGCTGTTTTTT. Translation: CASSAGVFAFGTGELFF.